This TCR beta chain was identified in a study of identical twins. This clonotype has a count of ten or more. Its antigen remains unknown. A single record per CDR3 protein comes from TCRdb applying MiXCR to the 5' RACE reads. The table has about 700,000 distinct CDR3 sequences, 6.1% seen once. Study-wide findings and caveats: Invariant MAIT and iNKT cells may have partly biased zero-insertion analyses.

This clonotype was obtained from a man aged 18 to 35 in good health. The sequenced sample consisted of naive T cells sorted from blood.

The CDR3 loop is CAISDGHTQYF. The CDR3 DNA follows: TGTGCCATCAGTGATGGGCATACGCAGTATTTT. The J gene is TRBJ2-3, the V gene TRBV10-3; D call uncertain. The germline V and J ends were trimmed by 3 bases and 7 bases, with 5 bases remaining between them. The CDR3 extends over 11 amino acids. Germline CDR1 and CDR2: ENHRY and SYGVKD.